The T cell receptor beta chain described here comes from a study of blood T cell repertoires in COVID-19. In the original workflow: Using reference gene primer amplification, nucleated cell counts were estimated. Sequencing used immunoSEQ multiplex PCR; TCRdb keeps in-frame clones, though not all of them. The V and J calls and clone size are taken from that table; D and trimming were inferred from the DNA. The sample lists 250,000 to 300,000 clones, 65% to 90% occurring once. Losses at the gene ends were 2 bases for V and 0 bases for J; bases not matched to a gene: 4. From germline, CDR1 is MNHEY and CDR2 SVGAGI. This CDR3 has 16 residues. This clone appeared a single time.

The sequence derives from a woman in her 70s with COVID-19, enrolled during active disease. Sequenced: peripheral blood. The V gene is TRBV6-5, the J gene TRBJ2-1; TRBD1 matches 7 bases. The CDR3 DNA reads TGTGCCAGCAGTTACGCGTGGGACAGCTCCTACAATGAGCAGTTCTTC. Translated: CASSYAWDSSYNEQFF.